This record concerns one T cell receptor beta chain sequence. The CDR3 has 14 amino acids. Trimming took off 3 bases at V and 6 bases at J, with 15 bases between the two ends. Germline assignment: CDR1 SGHNT and CDR2 YYREEE (reference sequence). This sample stems from a study of T cell responses to AZD1222 COVID-19 vaccine. Sequenced by immunoSEQ multiplex PCR; TCRdb stores in-frame clones only, minus some. The sample shows 150,000 to 160,000 clones, about 92% of them seen only once. The chain links TRBV5-4 to TRBJ1-1, with D uncertain. The specimen was peripheral blood, collected on day 0 of AZD1222 vaccination. The TCR comes from an adult in good health. CDR3 coding DNA: TGTGCCAGCAGCTCCTCTGGTGGGAGGCCTGAAGCTTTCTTT. Protein product: CASSSSGGRPEAFF.